A single sample gave rise to the 23 T cell receptor beta chains below, sequenced in a study of PD-L1 blockade in urothelial cancer. Only in-frame clones appear in the TCRdb table, and some are missing; sequencing was by immunoSEQ multiplex PCR. Of approximately 100,000 clones listed, approximately 85% are singletons. The sample consisted of PBMCs, taken around atezolizumab (anti-PD-L1) treatment. The origin of the receptors is a middle-aged man with urothelial cancer.

The chain joins TRBV7-2 to TRBJ2-3, with TRBD1 as a possible D gene (5 bases). V was pared by 1 base and J by 4 bases, with 12 bases between. Germline CDR1 reads SGHTA; CDR2 reads FQGNSA. This CDR3 is built from 15 residues. The CDR3 DNA follows: TGTGCCAGCAGCTTAGGCAGGGCTTTTGCAGATACGCAGTATTTT. This translates into CASSLGRAFADTQYF.

CDR3 sequence reads: CAWRNLLPGANVLTF. The CDR3 coding sequence is TGTGCCTGGAGAAACCTCCTACCAGGGGCCAACGTCCTGACTTTC. The chain combines TRBV30 with TRBJ2-6; no firm D call. V was shortened by 3 bases and J by 4 bases, with 13 bases between the two germline ends. The CDR3 covers 15 residues. CDR1 and CDR2 (germline): GTSNPN, SVGIG (reference sequence).

This chain uses TRBV7-9 with TRBJ2-2, with D unresolved. This CDR3 is built from 15 residues. V shed 3 bases and J shed 0 bases, with 8 bases lying between them. Germline V gene data show CDR1 as SEHNR and CDR2 as FQNEAQ (reference sequence). CDR3 nucleotides: TGTGCCAGCAGCTTGGGCCTCGCGAACACCGGGGAGCTGTTTTTT. Translation gives CASSLGLANTGELFF.

The genes are TRBV9 and TRBJ2-2; TRBD2 aligns across 9 bases. Germline CDR1 is SGDLS and CDR2 is YYNGEE. This CDR3 is built from 16 residues. V shed 3 bases, J shed 6 bases, and the junction held 9 bases outside the gene matches. CDR3 DNA sequence: TGTGCCAGCAGCGATACGGCGGGAGGGCCTCCCGGGGAGCTGTTTTTT. Translation gives CASSDTAGGPPGELFF.

V is TRBV7-9 and J is TRBJ2-3; the match to TRBD2 covers 13 bases. This CDR3 is 18 amino acids long. Trimming at V came to 4 bases and at J to 2 bases, leaving 9 bases not matched to a gene. CDR1 and CDR2 (germline): SEHNR, FQNEAQ (reference sequence). The CDR3 is CASSSWWGTSGTTDTQYF. CDR3 sequence (DNA): TGTGCCAGCAGCTCTTGGTGGGGGACTAGCGGGACCACAGATACGCAGTATTTT. Filled out from reference TRBV7-9 and TRBJ2-3, the complete variable domain reads DTGVSQNPRHKITKRGQNVTFRCDPISEHNRLYWYRQTLGQGPEFLTYFQNEAQLEKSRLLSDRFSAERPKGSFSTLEIQRTEQGDSAMYLCASSSWWGTSGTTDTQYFGPGTRLTVL.

The chain has TRBV5-1 and TRBJ2-7; the match to TRBD1 covers 7 bases. The V and J ends lost 8 bases and 0 bases, in that order; junction bases with no gene match: 11. This CDR3 comprises 15 residues. Germline V gene sequence: CDR1 SGHRS, CDR2 YFSETQ. The CDR3 DNA is TGCGCCAGTTCAGAGGGACAGACCAGCTCCTACGAGCAGTACTTC. This sequence encodes CASSEGQTSSYEQYF.

The chain couples TRBV7-8 to TRBJ2-7, with TRBD2 matching over 13 bases. Germline lookup yields CDR1 SGHVS and CDR2 FQNEAQ. The CDR3 is made up of 14 amino acids. J lost 12 bases, V lost 5 bases, and 10 bases had no gene match. CDR3 DNA sequence: TGTGCCAGCAGCCCCTGGACTAGCGGGAGTCAGGTGTACTTC. It is translated as CASSPWTSGSQVYF.

The gene calls are TRBV5-6 and TRBJ1-3; D unresolved. The CDR3 has 16 residues. Germline V gene sequence: CDR1 SGHDT, CDR2 YYEEEE. With 5 bases removed from V and 2 bases from J, the gap between germline ends came to 17 bases. The CDR3: CASRFGDLRPGNTIYF. The CDR3 nucleotides are TGTGCCAGCAGATTCGGGGATCTCCGACCTGGAAACACCATATATTTT.

The chain employs TRBV28 and TRBJ2-7; D not resolved. V was cut by 6 bases and J by 7 bases, with 10 bases left in between. The CDR3 runs 11 residues. Germline-derived CDR1 and CDR2 are MDHEN and SYDVKM. The DNA of the CDR3 is TGTGCCAGCAGCTCCTCCCGGGAGCAGTACTTC. This translates into CASSSSREQYF.

The genes are TRBV9 and TRBJ2-1; 8 bases map to TRBD2. Trimming took 3 bases from V and 2 from J; bases not matched to a gene: 10. The CDR3 has 17 residues. The germline V gene has CDR1 SGDLS and CDR2 YYNGEE. DNA of the CDR3: TGTGCCAGCAGCGCCTTAAATCCGGGACTAGCCTACAATGAGCAGTTCTTC. Translating gives CASSALNPGLAYNEQFF.

V usage is TRBV5-5 and J usage is TRBJ2-3, with a weak D call TRBD2 (6 bases). Per germline, CDR1 SGHKS and CDR2 YYEKEE (reference sequence). This CDR3 has 15 amino acids. V shed 3 bases and J shed 0 bases, with 11 bases lying between them. CDR3 sequence: CASSWEVTSTDTQYF. In DNA form, the CDR3 reads TGTGCCAGCAGCTGGGAGGTAACGAGCACAGATACGCAGTATTTT.

The chain recombines TRBV2 with TRBJ1-1, with 8 bases aligning to TRBD1. The CDR3 totals 14 residues. Germline lookup yields CDR1 SNHLY and CDR2 FYNNEI. Trimming took 2 bases from V and 4 from J; bases not matched to a gene: 3. The CDR3 sequence: CASSEPGGVTEAFF. The CDR3 DNA follows: TGTGCCAGCAGTGAACCAGGGGGCGTCACTGAAGCTTTCTTT.

The CDR3 coding sequence is TGTGCCAGTAGTATAGGAGGGGGCGTACCCGGGGAGCTGTTTTTT. It is translated as CASSIGGGVPGELFF. The V and J genes are TRBV19 and TRBJ2-2, with 7 bases matching TRBD1. CDR1 is LNHDA and CDR2 is SQIVND in the germline V gene (reference sequence). The CDR3 sequence is 15 residues long. Losses at the gene ends were 1 base for V and 6 bases for J; bases not matched to a gene: 5. Together with reference TRBV19 and TRBJ2-2, the CDR3 gives the full variable domain: DGGITQSPKYLFRKEGQNVTLSCEQNLNHDAMYWYRQDPGQGLRLIYYSQIVNDFQKGDIAEGYSVSREKKESFPLTVTSAQKNPTAFYLCASSIGGGVPGELFFGEGSRLTVL.

CDR3 sequence reads: CASSELASGSNEQFF. CDR3 DNA sequence: TGTGCCAGCAGTGAACTGGCTAGCGGGAGTAATGAGCAGTTCTTC. This chain uses TRBV2 with TRBJ2-1; 10 bases map to TRBD2. The germline gives CDR1 SNHLY, CDR2 FYNNEI. Germline trimming cut 2 bases from V and 7 bases from J; bases unmatched to any gene: 5. The CDR3 spans 15 residues.

The V and J genes are TRBV9 and TRBJ2-7; D is ambiguous. Trimming removed 2 bases from V and 3 bases from J, with 9 bases in between. The germline CDR1 and CDR2 sequences are SGDLS and YYNGEE. CDR3 length equals 13 residues. The DNA of the CDR3 is TGTGCCAGCAGCGTCTTCCCTAACTACGAGCAGTACTTC. It translates to CASSVFPNYEQYF.

J is TRBJ2-1 and V is TRBV4-1, with a possible D match to TRBD2 (6 bases). The CDR3 sequence is 14 residues long. Trimming stripped 3 bases from V and 4 bases from J, with 10 bases between. Germline V gene data show CDR1 as MGHRA and CDR2 as YSYEKL. CDR3 amino acids: CASSHDSGYNEQFF. The CDR3 DNA reads TGCGCCAGCAGCCACGATAGCGGTTACAATGAGCAGTTCTTC.

This chain links TRBV27 with TRBJ2-6; TRBD1 aligns across 9 bases. With 1 base clipped from V and 0 bases from J, the junction kept 7 bases outside the gene matches. The CDR3 has 19 amino acids. Germline CDR1 is MNHEY and CDR2 is SMNVEV (reference sequence). As DNA, the CDR3 is TGTGCCAGCAGTTTATTCCCGGGACAGGGCCACTCTGGGGCCAACGTCCTGACTTTC. Translating gives CASSLFPGQGHSGANVLTF. The whole variable domain, remainder taken from reference TRBV27 and TRBJ2-6, is EAQVTQNPRYLITVTGKKLTVTCSQNMNHEYMSWYRQDPGLGLRQIYYSMNVEVTDKGDVPEGYKVSRKEKRNFPLILESPSPNQTSLYFCASSLFPGQGHSGANVLTFGAGSRLTVL.

The chain carries TRBV7-9 and TRBJ2-3, with TRBD1 matching 8 bases. The CDR3 length is 15 residues. Losses at the gene ends were 3 bases for V and 4 bases for J; bases not matched to a gene: 6. CDR1 is SEHNR and CDR2 is FQNEAQ in the germline V gene (reference sequence). Here the CDR3 reads CASSFLGTGSDTQYF. The DNA of the CDR3 is TGTGCCAGCAGCTTTTTGGGGACAGGATCAGATACGCAGTATTTT. Supplemented by reference TRBV7-9 and TRBJ2-3, the full variable domain reads DTGVSQNPRHKITKRGQNVTFRCDPISEHNRLYWYRQTLGQGPEFLTYFQNEAQLEKSRLLSDRFSAERPKGSFSTLEIQRTEQGDSAMYLCASSFLGTGSDTQYFGPGTRLTVL.

The chain carries TRBV19 and TRBJ2-7; 8 bases are shared with TRBD1. Germline CDR1 is LNHDA and CDR2 is SQIVND (reference sequence). The ends lost 1 base at V and 1 base at J; junction bases unmatched: 0. The CDR3 spans 14 residues. CDR3 sequence (DNA): TGTGCCAGTAGTATAGGGACAGGGTCCTACGAGCAGTACTTC. Translation: CASSIGTGSYEQYF. The full variable domain, completed using reference TRBV19 and TRBJ2-7, is DGGITQSPKYLFRKEGQNVTLSCEQNLNHDAMYWYRQDPGQGLRLIYYSQIVNDFQKGDIAEGYSVSREKKESFPLTVTSAQKNPTAFYLCASSIGTGSYEQYFGPGTRLTVT.

This clone is a singleton in its sample. J is TRBJ1-4 and V is TRBV28; no clear D gene. The CDR3 runs 17 residues. The germline V and J ends were trimmed by 6 bases and 8 bases, with 25 bases remaining between them. CDR1 is MDHEN and CDR2 is SYDVKM in the germline V gene. CDR3 loop: CASRDPITGPGGEKLFF. For the CDR3, the DNA is TGTGCCAGCAGAGACCCCATAACCGGGCCAGGAGGGGAAAAACTGTTTTTT.

This chain connects TRBV5-1 to TRBJ2-2; 12 nucleotides line up with TRBD2. J was trimmed by 3 bases and V by 5 bases; bases with no gene match: 2. Per the germline V gene, CDR1 is SGHRS and CDR2 is YFSETQ. This CDR3 region has 15 residues. The DNA of the CDR3 is TGCGCCAGCAGACTAGCGGGAGGAGACACCGGGGAGCTGTTTTTT. Translated, it gives CASRLAGGDTGELFF.

V is TRBV6-1 and J is TRBJ1-5, with D hard to call. Trimming removed 8 bases at V and 5 bases at J, with 10 bases between. The CDR3 has 12 residues. CDR1 is MNHNS and CDR2 is SASEGT in the germline V gene. CDR3 DNA sequence: TGTGCCAGCCAGCTGGGAGATCAGCCCCAGCATTTT. This gives the protein CASQLGDQPQHF.

The rearrangement uses TRBV30 and TRBJ1-2; 8 bases map to TRBD1. The junction had 8 bases not matched to a gene; V was cut back by 1 base and J by 4 bases. Germline CDR1 is GTSNPN and CDR2 is SVGIG (reference sequence). CDR3 length equals 15 residues. The CDR3 here is CAWSESTGAPYGYTF. The CDR3 DNA follows: TGTGCCTGGAGTGAATCGACAGGGGCCCCCTATGGCTACACCTTC.